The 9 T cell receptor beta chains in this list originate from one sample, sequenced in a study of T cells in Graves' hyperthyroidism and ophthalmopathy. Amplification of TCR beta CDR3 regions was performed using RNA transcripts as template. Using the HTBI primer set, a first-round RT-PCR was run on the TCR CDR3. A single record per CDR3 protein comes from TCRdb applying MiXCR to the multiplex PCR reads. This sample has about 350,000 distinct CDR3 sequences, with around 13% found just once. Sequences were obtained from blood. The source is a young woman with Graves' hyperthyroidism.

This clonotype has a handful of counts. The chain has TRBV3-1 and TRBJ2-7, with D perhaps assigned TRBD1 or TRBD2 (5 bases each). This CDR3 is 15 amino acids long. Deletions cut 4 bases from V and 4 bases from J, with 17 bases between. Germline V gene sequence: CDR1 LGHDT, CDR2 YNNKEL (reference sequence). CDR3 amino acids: CASSPPSRGLYEQYF. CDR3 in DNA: TGTGCCAGCAGCCCCCCTTCCCGGGGCTTATACGAGCAGTACTTC.

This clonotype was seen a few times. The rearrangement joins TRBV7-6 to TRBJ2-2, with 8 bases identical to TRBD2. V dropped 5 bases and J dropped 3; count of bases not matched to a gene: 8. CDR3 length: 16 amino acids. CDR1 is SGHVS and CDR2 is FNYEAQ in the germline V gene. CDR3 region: CASSLTGRADTGELFF. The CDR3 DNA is TGTGCCAGCAGCCTGACCGGGAGGGCGGACACCGGGGAGCTGTTTTTT.

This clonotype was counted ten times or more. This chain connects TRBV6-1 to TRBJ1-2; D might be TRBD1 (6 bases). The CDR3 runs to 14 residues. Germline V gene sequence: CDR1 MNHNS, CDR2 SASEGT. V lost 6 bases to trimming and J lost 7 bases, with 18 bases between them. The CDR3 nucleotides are TGTGCCAGCAGCTACACAGGGCCCATTCGTGGCTACACCTTC. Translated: CASSYTGPIRGYTF.

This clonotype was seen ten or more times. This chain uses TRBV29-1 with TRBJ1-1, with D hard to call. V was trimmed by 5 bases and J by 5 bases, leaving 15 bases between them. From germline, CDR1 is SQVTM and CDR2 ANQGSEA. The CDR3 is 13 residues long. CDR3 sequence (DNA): TGCAGCGTTACGAATAGGGTGGGTACTGAAGCTTTCTTT. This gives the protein CSVTNRVGTEAFF.

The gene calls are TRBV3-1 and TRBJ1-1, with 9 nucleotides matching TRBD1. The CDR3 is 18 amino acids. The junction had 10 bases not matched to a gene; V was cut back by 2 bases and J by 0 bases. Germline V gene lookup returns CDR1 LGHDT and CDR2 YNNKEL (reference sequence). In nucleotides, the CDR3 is TGTGCCAGCAGCCAAAAAGCCGGGACAGGGTCAATGAACACTGAAGCTTTCTTT. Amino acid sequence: CASSQKAGTGSMNTEAFF.

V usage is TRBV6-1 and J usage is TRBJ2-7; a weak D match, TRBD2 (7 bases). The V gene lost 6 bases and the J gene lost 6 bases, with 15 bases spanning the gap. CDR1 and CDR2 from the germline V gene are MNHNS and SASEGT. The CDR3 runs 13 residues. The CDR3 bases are TGTGCCAGCAGCGGGGGGCATTCGGGCGAGCAGTACTTC. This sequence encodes CASSGGHSGEQYF.

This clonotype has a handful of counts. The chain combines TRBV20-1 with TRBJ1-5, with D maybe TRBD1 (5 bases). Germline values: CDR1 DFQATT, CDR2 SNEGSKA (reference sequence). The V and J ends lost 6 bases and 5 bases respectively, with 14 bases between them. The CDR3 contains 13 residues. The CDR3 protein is CSATSPGDQPQHF. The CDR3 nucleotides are TGCAGTGCCACGTCGCCGGGGGATCAGCCCCAGCATTTT.

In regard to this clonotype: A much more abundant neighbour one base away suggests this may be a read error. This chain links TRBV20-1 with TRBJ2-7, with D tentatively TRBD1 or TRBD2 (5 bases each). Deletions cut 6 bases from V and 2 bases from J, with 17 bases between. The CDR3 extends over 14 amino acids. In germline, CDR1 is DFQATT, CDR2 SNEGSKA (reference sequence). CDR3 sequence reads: CSADMGRGPYEQYF. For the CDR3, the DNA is TGCAGTGCAGACATGGGACGGGGTCCCTACGAGCAGTACTTC.

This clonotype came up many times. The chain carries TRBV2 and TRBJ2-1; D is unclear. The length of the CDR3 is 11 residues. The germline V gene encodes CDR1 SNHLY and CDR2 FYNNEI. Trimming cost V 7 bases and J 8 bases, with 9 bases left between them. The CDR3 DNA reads TGTGCCAGCACGGCCAAGGATGAGCAGTTCTTC. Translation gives CASTAKDEQFF.